This is a list of T cell receptor beta chains from one sample in a study of cytomegalovirus exposure and HLA in healthy donors. Here immunoSEQ multiplex PCR was the method, and the copy in TCRdb shows in-frame clones only, minus some. This table holds about 130,000 clones, about 96% found once. Input material: PBMCs. These receptors originate from a man younger than 30 in good health and CMV-seronegative. CDR3s include the opening cysteine and the closing phenylalanine or tryptophan. Each record gives: D gene, V gene, J gene, clone size, CDR3 protein, CDR3 DNA. The D gene is left open where the match is weak. Clone sizes are given selectively: once, few, many, or a class where the clone is expanded.

d_gene: -; v_gene: TRBV11-2; j_gene: TRBJ1-1; abundance: -; CDR3aa: CASSLVWGEDTEAFF; CDR3nt: TGTGCCAGCAGCTTAGTGTGGGGGGAAGACACTGAAGCTTTCTTT
d_gene: -; v_gene: TRBV7-2; j_gene: TRBJ1-2; abundance: -; CDR3aa: CASSSGPYGYTF; CDR3nt: TGTGCCAGCAGCTCAGGCCCCTATGGCTACACCTTC
d_gene: TRBD1; v_gene: TRBV28; j_gene: TRBJ1-5; abundance: -; CDR3aa: CASSLLDRVVNQPQHF; CDR3nt: TGTGCCAGCAGTTTACTGGACAGGGTAGTAAATCAGCCCCAGCATTTT
d_gene: -; v_gene: TRBV5-1; j_gene: TRBJ2-5; abundance: -; CDR3aa: CASSLGGLKGETQYF; CDR3nt: TGCGCCAGCAGCTTGGGTGGACTTAAAGGAGAGACCCAGTACTTC
d_gene: TRBD2; v_gene: TRBV6-5; j_gene: TRBJ2-7; abundance: -; CDR3aa: CASSRGRAYEQYF; CDR3nt: TGTGCCAGCAGCCGCGGGAGAGCCTACGAGCAGTACTTC
d_gene: -; v_gene: TRBV6-5; j_gene: TRBJ1-1; abundance: -; CDR3aa: CASRTGYTEAFF; CDR3nt: TGTGCCAGCAGGACGGGGTACACTGAAGCTTTCTTT
d_gene: -; v_gene: TRBV28; j_gene: TRBJ1-1; abundance: -; CDR3aa: CASSPEQRSVAFF; CDR3nt: TGTGCCAGCAGTCCCGAACAACGCTCAGTGGCTTTCTTT
d_gene: -; v_gene: TRBV2; j_gene: TRBJ2-3; abundance: -; CDR3aa: CASSSAGVNTDTQYF; CDR3nt: TGTGCCAGCAGTTCAGCGGGCGTTAACACAGATACGCAGTATTTT
d_gene: -; v_gene: TRBV9; j_gene: TRBJ2-1; abundance: -; CDR3aa: CASSVGGGSNNEQFF; CDR3nt: TGTGCCAGCAGCGTAGGTGGTGGGAGTAACAATGAGCAGTTCTTC
d_gene: -; v_gene: TRBV6-5; j_gene: TRBJ1-4; abundance: -; CDR3aa: CASREPAQNEKLFF; CDR3nt: TGTGCCAGCAGAGAGCCCGCACAGAATGAAAAACTGTTTTTT
d_gene: TRBD2; v_gene: TRBV27; j_gene: TRBJ2-3; abundance: -; CDR3aa: CASSLSFPSGGTDTQYF; CDR3nt: TGTGCCAGCAGTTTATCCTTCCCTAGCGGAGGCACAGATACGCAGTATTTT
d_gene: -; v_gene: TRBV28; j_gene: TRBJ1-2; abundance: -; CDR3aa: CASSLGGYGYTF; CDR3nt: TGTGCCAGCAGTTTGGGGGGTTACGGCTACACCTTC
d_gene: TRBD1; v_gene: TRBV19; j_gene: TRBJ1-5; abundance: -; CDR3aa: CASSIFGTGDQPQHF; CDR3nt: TGTGCCAGTAGTATTTTTGGAACAGGGGACCAGCCCCAGCATTTT
d_gene: -; v_gene: TRBV5-6; j_gene: TRBJ2-7; abundance: -; CDR3aa: CASSPASGEQYF; CDR3nt: TGTGCCAGCAGCCCGGCCTCAGGGGAGCAGTACTTC
d_gene: -; v_gene: TRBV9; j_gene: TRBJ2-7; abundance: -; CDR3aa: CASSVVPGPNEQYF; CDR3nt: TGTGCCAGCAGCGTAGTCCCAGGGCCAAACGAGCAGTACTTC
d_gene: TRBD2; v_gene: TRBV27; j_gene: TRBJ2-2; abundance: -; CDR3aa: CASHGAAGAGTGELFF; CDR3nt: TGTGCCAGCCACGGGGCAGCGGGAGCGGGCACCGGGGAGCTGTTTTTT
d_gene: -; v_gene: TRBV11-1; j_gene: TRBJ2-7; abundance: few; CDR3aa: CASTPSTGLRSYEQYF; CDR3nt: TGTGCCAGCACCCCCTCTACCGGACTTCGCTCCTACGAGCAGTACTTC
d_gene: TRBD2; v_gene: TRBV29-1; j_gene: TRBJ2-3; abundance: -; CDR3aa: CSVEDRTSAMDTQYF; CDR3nt: TGCAGCGTTGAAGATCGGACTAGCGCCATGGATACGCAGTATTTT
d_gene: TRBD1; v_gene: TRBV27; j_gene: TRBJ2-7; abundance: -; CDR3aa: CATVRQGSYEQYF; CDR3nt: TGTGCCACCGTTAGACAGGGGTCCTACGAGCAGTACTTC
d_gene: -; v_gene: TRBV9; j_gene: TRBJ2-7; abundance: -; CDR3aa: CASSVGAGLSYEQYF; CDR3nt: TGTGCCAGCAGCGTAGGGGCGGGGCTCTCCTACGAGCAGTACTTC
d_gene: TRBD1; v_gene: TRBV18; j_gene: TRBJ1-2; abundance: -; CDR3aa: CASYPNRGDGYTF; CDR3nt: TGTGCCAGCTACCCGAACAGGGGCGATGGCTACACCTTC
d_gene: -; v_gene: TRBV11-2; j_gene: TRBJ1-1; abundance: -; CDR3aa: CASSLGLGGGAFF; CDR3nt: TGTGCCAGCAGCTTAGGATTGGGAGGGGGAGCTTTCTTT
d_gene: -; v_gene: TRBV27; j_gene: TRBJ2-7; abundance: -; CDR3aa: CARANGESYEQYF; CDR3nt: TGTGCCAGAGCAAATGGGGAGTCATACGAGCAGTACTTC
d_gene: TRBD1; v_gene: TRBV7-9; j_gene: TRBJ1-4; abundance: -; CDR3aa: CASSSPGQGNEKLFF; CDR3nt: TGTGCCAGCTCCTCCCCGGGACAGGGGAATGAAAAACTGTTTTTT
d_gene: -; v_gene: TRBV30; j_gene: TRBJ2-1; abundance: -; CDR3aa: CAWLPGGSSYNEQFF; CDR3nt: TGTGCCTGGCTCCCAGGGGGGAGCTCCTACAATGAGCAGTTCTTC
d_gene: -; v_gene: TRBV4-1; j_gene: TRBJ1-2; abundance: -; CDR3aa: CASSQLIRGSYGYTF; CDR3nt: TGCGCCAGCAGCCAACTTATACGGGGATCGTATGGCTACACCTTC
d_gene: TRBD2; v_gene: TRBV5-6; j_gene: TRBJ2-2; abundance: -; CDR3aa: CASSPRTSGYTGELFF; CDR3nt: TGTGCCAGCAGCCCACGGACTAGCGGATACACCGGGGAGCTGTTTTTT